This TCR beta chain was sequenced in a study of blood T cell repertoires in COVID-19. Study context: The study drew acute and convalescent COVID-19 samples from the United States, Italy and Spain. T cells, B-cell-depleted T cells, or PBMCs supplied cDNA or gDNA.

How the authors handled the data: Reference gene primer amplification yielded estimated nucleated cell counts. Measured with immunoSEQ multiplex PCR; TCRdb has only the in-frame clones, and not every one. D and trimming come from the DNA, and the V and J calls and clone size come from that table. The sample lists about 94,000 clones, under 90% occurring once. The CDR3 extends over 13 amino acids. The germline CDR1 and CDR2 sequences are SNHLY and FYNNEI. The chain uses TRBV2 and TRBJ1-3; 7 bases match TRBD1. The sequence came from a human donor in a cohort sampled during active COVID-19. The sequenced sample was peripheral blood. This chain's CDR3 is CALTDRKRVLKYF. DNA for the CDR3: TGTGCTTTAACGGACAGGAAGAGGGTTCTTAAATATTTT.